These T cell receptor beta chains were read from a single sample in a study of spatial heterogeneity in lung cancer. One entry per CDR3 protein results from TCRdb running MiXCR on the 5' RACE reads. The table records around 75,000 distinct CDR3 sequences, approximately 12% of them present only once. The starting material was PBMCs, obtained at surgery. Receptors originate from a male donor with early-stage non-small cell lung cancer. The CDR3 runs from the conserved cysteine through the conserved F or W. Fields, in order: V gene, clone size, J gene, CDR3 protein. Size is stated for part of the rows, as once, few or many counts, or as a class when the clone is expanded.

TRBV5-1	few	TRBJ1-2	CASSFASDQNYGYTF
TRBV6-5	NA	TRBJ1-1	CASRRQGSNTEAFF
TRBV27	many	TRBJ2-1	CASSLSVFSYNEQFF
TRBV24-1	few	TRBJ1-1	CATSRTGGVTEAFF
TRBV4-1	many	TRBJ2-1	CASSRLEGLSYNEQFF
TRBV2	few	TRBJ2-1	CASENNEQFF
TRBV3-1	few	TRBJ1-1	CASRPDRGEAFF
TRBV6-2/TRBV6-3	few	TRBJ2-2	CASSYSRQTAGELFF
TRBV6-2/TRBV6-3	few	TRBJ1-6	CASSPGGQGNSPLHF
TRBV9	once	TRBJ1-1	CASSDGGVNTEAFF
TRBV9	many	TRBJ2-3	CASSVGSTDTQYF
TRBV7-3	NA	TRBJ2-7	CASSPQGSSYEQYF
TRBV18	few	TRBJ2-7	CASSLDRTSSYEQYF
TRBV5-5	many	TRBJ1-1	CASSLWGGTEAFF
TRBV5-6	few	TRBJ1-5	CASSSTGNQPQHF
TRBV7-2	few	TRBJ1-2	CASSPHTNYGYTF
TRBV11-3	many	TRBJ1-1	CASSPTGYTEAFF
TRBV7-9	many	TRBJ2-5	CASSSTGGTETQYF
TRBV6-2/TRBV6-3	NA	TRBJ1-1	CASRTPTLRNTEAFF
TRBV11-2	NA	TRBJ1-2	CASRPIRDYYGYTF
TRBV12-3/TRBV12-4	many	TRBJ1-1	CASSRAGLAEAFF
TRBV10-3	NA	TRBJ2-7	CAIMGQGSYEQYF
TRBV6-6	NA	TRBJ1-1	CASSYRSGPLNTEAFF
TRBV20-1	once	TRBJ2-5	CSARASGKQETQYF
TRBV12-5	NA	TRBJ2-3	CASGLVRVEPSTDTQYF
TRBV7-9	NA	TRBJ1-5	CASSPREEQPQHF
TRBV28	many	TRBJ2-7	CASSPARGSYEQYF
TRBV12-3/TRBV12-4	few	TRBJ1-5	CASRWGGQPQHF
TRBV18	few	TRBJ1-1	CASSPKMNTEAFF
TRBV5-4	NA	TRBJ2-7	CASSSSQGTGYEQYF
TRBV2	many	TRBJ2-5	CASSEETALRTQYF
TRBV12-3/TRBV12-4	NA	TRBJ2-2	CASSLGTGDTGELFF
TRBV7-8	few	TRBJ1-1	CASSLATGLGTEAFF
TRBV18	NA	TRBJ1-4	CASSLTVHSPTTNEKLFF
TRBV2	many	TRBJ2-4	CAKSGQGNIQYF
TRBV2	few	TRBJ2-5	CASRGRVQETQYF
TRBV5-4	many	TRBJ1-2	CASSLGGANYGYTF
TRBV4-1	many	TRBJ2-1	CASSHSGSRDNEQFF
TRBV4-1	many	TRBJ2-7	CASSQGLGYEQYF
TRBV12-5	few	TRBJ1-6	CASGLEQASPLHF
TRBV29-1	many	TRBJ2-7	CSSWGGDEQYF
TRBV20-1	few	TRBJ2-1	CSARISRSYNEQFF
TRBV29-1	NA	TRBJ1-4	CSVERGADEKLFF
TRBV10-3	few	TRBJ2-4	CAIGSQDTLGNIQYF
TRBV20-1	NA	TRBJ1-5	CSAIQETPQPQHF
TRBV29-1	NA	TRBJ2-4	CSVVSPIGLTLAKNIQYF
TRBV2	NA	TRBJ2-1	CASSEREYNEQFF
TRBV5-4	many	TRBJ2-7	CASSLEWGSSYEQYF
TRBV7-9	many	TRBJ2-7	CASSSQKRGTGFYEQYF
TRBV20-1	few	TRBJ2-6	CSALLPGAGANVLTF
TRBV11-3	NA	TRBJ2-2	CASSLEGSTGELFF
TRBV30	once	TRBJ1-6	CAWSEDRGSPLHF
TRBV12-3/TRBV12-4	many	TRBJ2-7	CASSATGIEQYF